One sample yielded the 9 T cell receptor beta chains listed below, sequenced in a study of long-term antiretroviral therapy in people with HIV. Survey level was the resolution at which the v3.0 immunoSEQ assay ran. The data were produced by immunoSEQ multiplex PCR, yet TCRdb's version contains in-frame clones alone and is incomplete. The table lists 15,000 to 20,000 clones, roughly 80% of them singletons. The sequencing here drew on unsorted PBMCs, taken 0.9 years after starting antiretroviral therapy. Receptors originate from a man aged 18 to 29 with HIV.

This clone was detected a few times. V is TRBV30 and J is TRBJ1-2; a possible D gene is TRBD1 (5 bases). CDR1 GTSNPN and CDR2 SVGIG come from the germline V gene (reference sequence). The V end lost 8 bases, the J end lost 10 bases, and 14 bases lay between the germline ends. The CDR3 length is 10 residues. Here the CDR3 DNA reads TGTGCCGGCTGGACACCCTCCTACACCTTC. Its protein product is CAGWTPSYTF.

The CDR3 DNA sequence: TGTGCCAGCAGCCTATCAGGGGGCCTCATCTCCCTCCACTTT. This encodes CASSLSGGLISLHF. The chain employs TRBV5-6 and TRBJ1-6; 8 bases align to TRBD1. Trimming took 4 bases from V and 14 from J; bases not matched to a gene: 11. The CDR3 sequence is 14 residues long. Germline CDR1 SGHDT, CDR2 YYEEEE.

The chain couples TRBV6-1 to TRBJ1-1; 7 nucleotides match TRBD1. V shed 5 bases, J shed 1 base, and the junction held 4 bases outside the gene matches. In germline, CDR1 is MNHNS, CDR2 SASEGT. The CDR3 totals 14 residues. The CDR3 DNA reads as TGTGCCAGCAGTCGGGACAGCTGGAACACTGAAGCTTTCTTT. Protein sequence: CASSRDSWNTEAFF.

V usage is TRBV30 and J usage is TRBJ1-3, with a weak D call TRBD1 (5 bases). CDR3 length: 12 amino acids. Looked up from germline, CDR1 is GTSNPN and CDR2 is SVGIG (reference sequence). V lost 3 bases and J 2 bases, leaving 5 bases between the germline ends. The CDR3 coding sequence is TGTGCCTGGAGGGGGGCTGGAAACACCATATATTTT. Encoded protein: CAWRGAGNTIYF. Full variable domain (outside the CDR3, taken from reference TRBV30 and TRBJ1-3): SQTIHQWPATLVQPVGSPLSLECTVEGTSNPNLYWYRQAAGRGLQLLFYSVGIGQISSEVPQNLSASRPQDRQFILSSKKLLLSDSGFYLCAWRGAGNTIYFGEGSWLTVV.

J is TRBJ1-6 and V is TRBV28; D is undetermined. There are 17 residues in the CDR3. V shed 4 bases and J shed 5 bases, with 18 bases lying between them. The germline CDR1 and CDR2 sequences are MDHEN and SYDVKM. In nucleotides, the CDR3 is TGTGCCAGCAGTTCCTTTGAGGGTAGAATGGATAATTCACCCCTCCACTTT. It specifies CASSSFEGRMDNSPLHF. Full variable domain (outside the CDR3, taken from reference TRBV28 and TRBJ1-6): DVKVTQSSRYLVKRTGEKVFLECVQDMDHENMFWYRQDPGLGLRLIYFSYDVKMKEKGDIPEGYSVSREKKERFSLILESASTNQTSMYLCASSSFEGRMDNSPLHFGNGTRLTVT.

This chain uses TRBV15 with TRBJ1-6, with a weak D call TRBD1 (5 bases). Trimming removed 6 bases from V and 10 bases from J, with 10 bases in between. CDR1 is LNHNV, CDR2 YYDKDF, per germline (reference sequence). This CDR3 comprises 12 residues. CDR3 nucleotides: TGTGCCACCAGATCAAAGGGGTCACCCCTCCACTTT. Translated: CATRSKGSPLHF.

The rearrangement joins TRBV5-1 to TRBJ2-1, with TRBD2 matching over 8 bases. V shed 0 bases, J shed 1 base, and the junction held 3 bases outside the gene matches. The CDR3 has 16 residues. The germline V gene has CDR1 SGHRS and CDR2 YFSETQ. Here the CDR3 DNA reads TGCGCCAGCAGCTTGGGGGCTAGCGGGTCCTACAATGAGCAGTTCTTC. Protein sequence: CASSLGASGSYNEQFF. Together with reference TRBV5-1 and TRBJ2-1, the CDR3 gives the full variable domain: KAGVTQTPRYLIKTRGQQVTLSCSPISGHRSVSWYQQTPGQGLQFLFEYFSETQRNKGNFPGRFSGRQFSNSRSEMNVSTLELGDSALYLCASSLGASGSYNEQFFGPGTRLTVL.

V is TRBV10-3 and J is TRBJ1-5; 7 nucleotides align to TRBD1. CDR1 is ENHRY, CDR2 SYGVKD, per germline. This CDR3 has 17 residues. Unmatched junction bases numbered 9, after V lost 0 bases and J lost 4 bases. Here the CDR3 DNA reads TGTGCCATCAGTGAGTCGGAAGAGGGGGCTTCAAATCAGCCCCAGCATTTT. This sequence encodes CAISESEEGASNQPQHF.

The gene calls are TRBV15 and TRBJ2-3, with D uncertain. The germline V and J ends were trimmed by 1 base and 0 bases, with 8 bases remaining between them. Germline assignment: CDR1 LNHNV and CDR2 YYDKDF (reference sequence). The CDR3 contains 15 residues. In nucleotides, the CDR3 is TGTGCCACCAGCAGAGGGGAACCTAGCACAGATACGCAGTATTTT. Its protein product is CATSRGEPSTDTQYF.